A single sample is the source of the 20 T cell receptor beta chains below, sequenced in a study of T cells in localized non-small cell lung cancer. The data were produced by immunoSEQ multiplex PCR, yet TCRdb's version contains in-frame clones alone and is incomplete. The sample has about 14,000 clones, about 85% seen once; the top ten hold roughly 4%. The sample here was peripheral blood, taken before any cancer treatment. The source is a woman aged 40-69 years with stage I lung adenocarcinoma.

CDR3 region: CASSLPHVSGAETEAFF. CDR3 DNA sequence: TGTGCCAGCAGCTTACCGCATGTCTCAGGGGCGGAAACTGAAGCTTTCTTT. V usage is TRBV7-9 and J usage is TRBJ1-1, with a possible D match to TRBD1 (6 bases). Trimming pared 2 bases from V and 5 bases from J, leaving 21 bases between. Germline CDR1 and CDR2: SEHNR and FQNEAQ (reference sequence). The CDR3 has 17 residues.

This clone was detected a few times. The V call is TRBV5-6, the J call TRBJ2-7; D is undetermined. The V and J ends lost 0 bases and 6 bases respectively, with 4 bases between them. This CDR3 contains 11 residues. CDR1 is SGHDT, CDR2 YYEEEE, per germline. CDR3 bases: TGTGCCAGCAGCTTGGTGGGCGAGCAGTACTTC. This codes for CASSLVGEQYF. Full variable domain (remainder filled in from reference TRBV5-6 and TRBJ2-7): DAGVTQSPTHLIKTRGQQVTLRCSPKSGHDTVSWYQQALGQGPQFIFQYYEEEERQRGNFPDRFSGHQFPNYSSELNVNALLLGDSALYLCASSLVGEQYFGPGTRLTVT.

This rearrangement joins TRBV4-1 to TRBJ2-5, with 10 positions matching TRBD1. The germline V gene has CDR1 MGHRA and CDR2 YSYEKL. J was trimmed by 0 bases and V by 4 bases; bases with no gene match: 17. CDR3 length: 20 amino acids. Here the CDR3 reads CASSLLSGTGAFSYQETQYF. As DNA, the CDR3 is TGCGCCAGCAGCCTCCTTTCCGGGACAGGGGCCTTCTCGTACCAAGAGACCCAGTACTTC.

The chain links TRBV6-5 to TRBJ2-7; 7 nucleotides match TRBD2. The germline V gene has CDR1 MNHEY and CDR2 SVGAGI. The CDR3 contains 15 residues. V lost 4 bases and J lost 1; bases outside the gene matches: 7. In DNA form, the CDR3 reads TGTGCCAGCAGTTCCCTCGGGGGAGGGTCCTACGAGCAGTACTTC. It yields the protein CASSSLGGGSYEQYF.

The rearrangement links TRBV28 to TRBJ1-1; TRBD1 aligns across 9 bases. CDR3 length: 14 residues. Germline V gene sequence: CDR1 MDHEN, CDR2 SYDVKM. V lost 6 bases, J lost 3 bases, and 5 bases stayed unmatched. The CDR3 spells CASSSRDRDTEAFF. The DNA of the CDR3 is TGTGCCAGCAGCAGCCGGGACAGGGACACTGAAGCTTTCTTT. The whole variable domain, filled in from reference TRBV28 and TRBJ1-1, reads DVKVTQSSRYLVKRTGEKVFLECVQDMDHENMFWYRQDPGLGLRLIYFSYDVKMKEKGDIPEGYSVSREKKERFSLILESASTNQTSMYLCASSSRDRDTEAFFGQGTRLTVV.

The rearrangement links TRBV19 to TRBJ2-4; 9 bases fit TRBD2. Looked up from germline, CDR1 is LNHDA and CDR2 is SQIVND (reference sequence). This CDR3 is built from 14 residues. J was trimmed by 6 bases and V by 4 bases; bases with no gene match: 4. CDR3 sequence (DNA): TGTGCCAGTAGTAGCGGGGGGGCTGGAAACATTCAGTACTTC. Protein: CASSSGGAGNIQYF.

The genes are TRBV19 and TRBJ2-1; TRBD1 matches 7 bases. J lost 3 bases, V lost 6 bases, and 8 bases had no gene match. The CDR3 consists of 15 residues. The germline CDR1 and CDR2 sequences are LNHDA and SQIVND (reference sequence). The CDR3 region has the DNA TGTGCCAGTAGGGGCAGGGGGTCTGGCTACAATGAGCAGTTCTTC. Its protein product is CASRGRGSGYNEQFF.

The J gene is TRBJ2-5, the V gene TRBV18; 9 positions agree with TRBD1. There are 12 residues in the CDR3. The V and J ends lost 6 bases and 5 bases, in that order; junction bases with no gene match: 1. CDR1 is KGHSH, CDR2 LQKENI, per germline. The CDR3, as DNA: TGTGCCAGCTCCGGACAGGGGGAGACCCAGTACTTC. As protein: CASSGQGETQYF.

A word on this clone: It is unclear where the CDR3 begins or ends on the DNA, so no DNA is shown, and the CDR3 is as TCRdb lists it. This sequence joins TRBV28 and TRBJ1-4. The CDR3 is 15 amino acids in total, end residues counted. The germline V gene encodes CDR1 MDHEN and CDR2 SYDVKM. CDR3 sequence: CASSFGAGGKEKLFF.

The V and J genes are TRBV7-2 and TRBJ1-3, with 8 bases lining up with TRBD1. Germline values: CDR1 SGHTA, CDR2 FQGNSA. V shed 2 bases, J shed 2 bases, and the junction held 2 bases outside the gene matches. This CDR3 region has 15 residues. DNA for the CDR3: TGTGCCAGCAGCTTATCGGACAGGGCTGGAAACACCATATATTTT. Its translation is CASSLSDRAGNTIYF.

The CDR3 DNA follows: TGCAGCGTTGTAAGAGTCAGGGGGACTGAAGCTTTCTTT. It encodes CSVVRVRGTEAFF. The V and J genes are TRBV29-1 and TRBJ1-1, with 7 bases identical to TRBD1. CDR1 and CDR2 from the germline V gene are SQVTM and ANQGSEA. The CDR3 runs to 13 residues. The V gene end was trimmed by 4 bases and the J gene end by 5 bases; junction bases not matched to a gene: 7.

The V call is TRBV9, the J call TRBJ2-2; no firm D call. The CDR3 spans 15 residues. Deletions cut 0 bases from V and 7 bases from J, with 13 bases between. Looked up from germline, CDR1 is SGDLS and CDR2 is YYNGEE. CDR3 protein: CASSVGRSHGGELFF. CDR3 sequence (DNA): TGTGCCAGCAGCGTAGGACGGAGTCACGGCGGGGAGCTGTTTTTT.

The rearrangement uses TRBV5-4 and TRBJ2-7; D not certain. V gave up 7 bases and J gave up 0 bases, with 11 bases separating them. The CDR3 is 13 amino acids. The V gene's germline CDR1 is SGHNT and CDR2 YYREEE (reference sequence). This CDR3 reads CASSPESSYEQYF. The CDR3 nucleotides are TGTGCCAGCTCGCCGGAGAGCTCCTACGAGCAGTACTTC.

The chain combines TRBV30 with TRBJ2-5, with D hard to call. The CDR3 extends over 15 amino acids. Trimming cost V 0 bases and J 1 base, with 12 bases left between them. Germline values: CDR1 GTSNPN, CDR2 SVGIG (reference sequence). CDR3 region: CAWSVSQTIQETQYF. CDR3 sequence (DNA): TGTGCCTGGAGTGTAAGCCAAACTATCCAAGAGACCCAGTACTTC.

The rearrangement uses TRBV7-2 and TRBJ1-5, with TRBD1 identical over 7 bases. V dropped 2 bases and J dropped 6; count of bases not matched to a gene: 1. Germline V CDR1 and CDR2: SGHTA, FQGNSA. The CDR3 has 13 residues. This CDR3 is CASSLNRGQPQHF. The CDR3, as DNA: TGTGCCAGCAGCTTAAACAGGGGTCAGCCCCAGCATTTT.

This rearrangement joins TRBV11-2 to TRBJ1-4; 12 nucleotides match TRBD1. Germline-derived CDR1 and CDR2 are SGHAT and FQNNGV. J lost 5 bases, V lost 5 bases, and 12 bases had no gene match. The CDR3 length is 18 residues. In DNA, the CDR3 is TGTGCCAGCAGCCGTTCGGGACAGGGGGCGCTAGGAAATGAAAAACTGTTTTTT. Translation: CASSRSGQGALGNEKLFF. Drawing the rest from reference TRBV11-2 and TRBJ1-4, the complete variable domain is EAGVAQSPRYKIIEKRQSVAFWCNPISGHATLYWYQQILGQGPKLLIQFQNNGVVDDSQLPKDRFSAERLKGVDSTLKIQPAKLEDSAVYLCASSRSGQGALGNEKLFFGSGTQLSVL.

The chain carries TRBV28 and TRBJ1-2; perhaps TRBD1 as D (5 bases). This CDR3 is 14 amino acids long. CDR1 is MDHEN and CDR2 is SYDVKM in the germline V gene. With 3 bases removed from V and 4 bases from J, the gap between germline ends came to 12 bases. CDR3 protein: CASSFAGPSYGYTF. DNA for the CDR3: TGTGCCAGCAGTTTCGCGGGGCCCTCCTATGGCTACACCTTC.

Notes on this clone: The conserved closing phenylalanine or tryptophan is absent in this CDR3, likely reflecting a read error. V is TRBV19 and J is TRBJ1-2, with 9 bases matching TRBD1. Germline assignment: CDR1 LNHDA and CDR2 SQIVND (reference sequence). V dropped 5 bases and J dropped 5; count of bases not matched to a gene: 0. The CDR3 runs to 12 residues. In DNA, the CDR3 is TGTGCCAGTAGTGGACAGGGGTATGGCTACACCCTC. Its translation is CASSGQGYGYTL.

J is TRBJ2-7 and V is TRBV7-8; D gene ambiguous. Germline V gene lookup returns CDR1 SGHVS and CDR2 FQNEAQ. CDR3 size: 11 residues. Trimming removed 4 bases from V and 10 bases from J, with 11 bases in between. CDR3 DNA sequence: TGTGCCAGCAGCTCGTCAATGAGTCAGTACTTC. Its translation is CASSSSMSQYF.

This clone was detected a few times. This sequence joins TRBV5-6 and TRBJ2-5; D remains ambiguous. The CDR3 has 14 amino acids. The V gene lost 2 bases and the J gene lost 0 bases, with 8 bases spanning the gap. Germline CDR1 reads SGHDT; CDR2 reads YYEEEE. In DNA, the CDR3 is TGTGCCAGCAGCTTTAGAGACTACCAAGAGACCCAGTACTTC. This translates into CASSFRDYQETQYF.